Listed below are T cell receptor beta chains from one sample, sequenced in a study of T-cell memory formation after mild COVID-19. TCRdb itself ran the 5' RACE reads through MiXCR, one entry per CDR3 protein. The data hold 260,000 or so distinct CDR3 sequences, with around 15% observed a single time. Material: PBMCs or a T cell subset sorted from them (not recorded which). All receptors come from a young man who had mild COVID-19 (a few samples of this study predate the infection). Cell type and time point are not known. Both conserved end residues are part of each CDR3. The D gene is left open where the match is weak. Not all rows give a size; the values are once, few, many and, for expanded clones, a class.

TRBV18	TRBJ1-2	-	TRBD1	CASSPPYRGRGYTF	TGTGCCAGCTCACCACCGTACAGGGGGAGAGGCTACACCTTC
TRBV7-2	TRBJ1-5	-	-	CASSQTGRQPQHF	TGTGCCAGCAGCCAGACCGGTCGTCAGCCCCAGCATTTT
TRBV6-2/TRBV6-3	TRBJ1-1	-	-	CASSYWGQNTEAFF	TGTGCCAGCAGTTACTGGGGCCAGAACACTGAAGCTTTCTTT
TRBV6-2/TRBV6-3	TRBJ2-3	-	-	CASGKYGTQYF	TGTGCCAGCGGAAAGTACGGGACGCAGTATTTT
TRBV6-6	TRBJ2-3	-	TRBD1	CASSSGTGLRTDTQYF	TGTGCCAGCAGTTCGGGGACAGGGCTTCGGACAGATACGCAGTATTTT
TRBV3-1	TRBJ2-3	-	TRBD2	CASSQKAGGYTDTQYF	TGTGCCAGCAGCCAAAAAGCGGGGGGCTACACAGATACGCAGTATTTT
TRBV20-1	TRBJ2-1	few	-	CSAIPPGSRGNEQFF	TGCAGTGCCATTCCCCCGGGAAGTAGGGGAAATGAGCAGTTCTTC
TRBV4-3	TRBJ1-6	-	TRBD1	CASSQAKGQGARSPLHF	TGCGCCAGCAGCCAAGCCAAGGGACAGGGGGCGCGCTCACCCCTCCACTTT
TRBV7-8	TRBJ2-1	-	-	CASSLILAGSYNEQFF	TGTGCCAGCAGCTTAATCCTGGCAGGCTCCTACAATGAGCAGTTCTTC
TRBV5-4	TRBJ2-5	few	-	CASSGPQGPQETQYF	TGTGCCAGCAGCGGCCCACAGGGCCCCCAAGAGACCCAGTACTTC
TRBV7-8	TRBJ2-3	-	-	CASSLAYFKSSTDTQYF	TGTGCCAGCAGCTTAGCCTACTTTAAAAGTAGCACAGATACGCAGTATTTT
TRBV18	TRBJ2-5	many	TRBD1	CASSPSDRVQYF	TGTGCCAGCTCACCCTCCGACAGGGTCCAGTACTTC
TRBV7-6	TRBJ2-3	many	-	CASSRTGGGADTQYF	TGTGCCAGCAGCAGGACGGGGGGCGGTGCAGATACGCAGTATTTT
TRBV9	TRBJ2-1	-	TRBD2	CASSVGRAGVTRNEQFF	TGTGCCAGCAGCGTAGGAAGAGCGGGGGTCACGCGGAATGAGCAGTTCTTC
TRBV7-2	TRBJ1-4	-	-	CASSLAPQRATNEKLFF	TGTGCCAGCAGCTTAGCCCCGCAGAGGGCAACTAATGAAAAACTGTTTTTT
TRBV29-1	TRBJ2-5	many	TRBD1	CSVRQGRTEETQYF	TGCAGCGTTAGACAGGGTAGGACGGAAGAGACCCAGTACTTC
TRBV6-2/TRBV6-3	TRBJ2-1	-	TRBD2	CASTMTSGGASEQFF	TGTGCCAGCACCATGACTAGCGGGGGGGCCAGTGAGCAGTTCTTC
TRBV7-2	TRBJ1-6	-	-	CASSLEEKSSYNSPLHF	TGTGCCAGCAGCTTAGAGGAGAAAAGCTCCTATAATTCACCCCTCCACTTT
TRBV20-1	TRBJ2-7	few	-	CSASDFSYEQYF	TGCAGTGCTAGCGACTTCTCCTACGAGCAGTACTTC
TRBV5-1	TRBJ1-4	-	-	CASSTGVEGDNEKLFF	TGCGCCAGCAGCACCGGGGTGGAAGGAGATAATGAAAAACTGTTTTTT
TRBV28	TRBJ1-1	few	TRBD1	CASRTGVTEAFF	TGTGCCAGCAGGACAGGGGTCACTGAAGCTTTCTTT
TRBV5-1	TRBJ2-3	-	TRBD2	CASRRTSMDTQYF	TGCGCCAGCAGACGGACTAGTATGGATACGCAGTATTTT
TRBV12-3/TRBV12-4	TRBJ2-7	many	-	CASSFRPLDYEQYF	TGTGCCAGCAGTTTCAGGCCCTTGGACTACGAGCAGTACTTC
TRBV25-1	TRBJ1-2	-	-	CASTLLPRVGGYGYTF	TGTGCCAGCACTCTCCTCCCCCGGGTCGGCGGCTATGGCTACACCTTC
TRBV11-3	TRBJ2-1	-	-	CASSRDPRGRDEQFF	TGTGCCAGTTCCCGGGACCCTCGGGGGAGAGATGAGCAGTTCTTC
TRBV28	TRBJ1-4	few	-	CASSFPDIVNEKLFF	TGTGCCAGCAGTTTTCCGGACATAGTTAATGAAAAACTGTTTTTT
TRBV6-6	TRBJ2-5	-	TRBD2	CASSPRAGVQETQYF	TGTGCCAGCAGCCCACGGGCGGGGGTACAAGAGACCCAGTACTTC
TRBV30	TRBJ2-3	few	-	CAWIFKGTDTQYF	TGTGCCTGGATCTTCAAGGGGACAGATACGCAGTATTTT
TRBV9	TRBJ1-2	-	-	CASSAATGAVYGYTF	TGTGCCAGCAGCGCTGCCACCGGGGCAGTATATGGCTACACCTTC
TRBV10-3	TRBJ2-7	-	-	CAISDFYEQYF	TGTGCCATCAGTGACTTCTACGAGCAGTACTTC